Sequencing of this T cell receptor (beta chain) was carried out in a study of T cell repertoires in cytomegalovirus infection. With V trimmed by 8 bases and J by 8 bases, 9 bases remained unmatched. The CDR3 has 14 amino acids. Germline-derived CDR1 and CDR2 are LNHDA and SQIVND (reference sequence). TCRdb reanalysed the reads using MiXCR and keeps one entry per CDR3 protein. Of around 190,000 distinct CDR3 sequences listed, about an eighth were seen once; the top ten hold more than 20%. The chain links TRBV19 to TRBJ1-4, with 9 bases identical to TRBD1. The sequenced sample consisted of PBMCs. This clonotype was obtained from a human donor in good health (CMV status not recorded). Some clones in this sample may be carry-over from other donors' samples. The CDR3 protein is CASGGTGKGEKLFF. Here the CDR3 DNA reads TGTGCCAGTGGAGGGACAGGGAAAGGAGAAAAACTGTTTTTT. The full variable domain, rest sourced from reference TRBV19 and TRBJ1-4, is DGGITQSPKYLFRKEGQNVTLSCEQNLNHDAMYWYRQDPGQGLRLIYYSQIVNDFQKGDIAEGYSVSREKKESFPLTVTSAQKNPTAFYLCASGGTGKGEKLFFGSGTQLSVL.